The 14 T cell receptor beta chains below all came from one sample that was sequenced in a study of technical replicates of blood from a handful of donors. Method: immunoSEQ multiplex PCR; TCRdb's copy keeps in-frame clones and lacks some. The data contain over 90,000 clones, around 96% of them singletons. Sequences were obtained from T cells isolated from PBMCs. The receptors were sampled from a human donor in good health.

The chain has TRBV19 and TRBJ2-5; D not resolved. This CDR3 comprises 12 residues. The ends were cut back, 10 bases at V and 5 bases at J, with 14 bases in the middle. CDR1 is LNHDA, CDR2 SQIVND, per germline (reference sequence). CDR3 sequence reads: CATRGRFETQYF. The CDR3 DNA reads as TGTGCCACAAGAGGCCGGTTTGAGACCCAGTACTTC.

This clone appeared a single time. The J gene is TRBJ1-2, the V gene TRBV9, with a tentative D call TRBD1 (6 bases). V was trimmed by 1 base and J by 5 bases, leaving 12 bases between them. The CDR3 is 14 amino acids. The germline V gene encodes CDR1 SGDLS and CDR2 YYNGEE. Written as DNA, the CDR3 is TGTGCCAGCAGCGTAACAGGGTCCTCTTATGGCTACACCTTC. Translated: CASSVTGSSYGYTF.

The V gene is TRBV18, the J gene TRBJ1-2; tentative D call: TRBD1 (5 bases). Germline V gene lookup returns CDR1 KGHSH and CDR2 LQKENI. V was shortened by 6 bases and J by 2 bases, with 13 bases between the two germline ends. The CDR3 has 14 residues. This chain's CDR3 is CASSSYGGNYGYTF. The CDR3 DNA follows: TGTGCCAGCTCGTCCTATGGGGGGAACTATGGCTACACCTTC.

This rearrangement joins TRBV4-2 to TRBJ2-7, with TRBD2 identical over 11 bases. CDR1 LGHNA and CDR2 YNFKEQ come from the germline V gene. V gave up 0 bases and J gave up 4 bases; unmatched junction bases: 5. This CDR3 is built from 16 residues. This CDR3 is CASSQDRLAGGYEQYF. In DNA form, the CDR3 reads TGTGCCAGCAGCCAAGATCGCCTAGCGGGAGGTTACGAGCAGTACTTC.

The chain links TRBV18 to TRBJ2-3, with 8 bases that match TRBD2. The CDR3 loop spans 15 amino acids. Germline V gene lookup returns CDR1 KGHSH and CDR2 LQKENI. V lost 6 bases to trimming and J lost 0 bases; unmatched junction nucleotides: 5. The CDR3 bases are TGTGCCAGCTCGAAACGGGAGGGCAGCACAGATACGCAGTATTTT. Residues: CASSKREGSTDTQYF.

The J gene is TRBJ2-1, the V gene TRBV2; weak D call: TRBD2 (6 bases). Germline V gives CDR1 SNHLY, CDR2 FYNNEI. The CDR3 consists of 14 residues. Trimming removed 7 bases at V and 3 bases at J, with 13 bases between. For the CDR3, the DNA is TGTGCCAGCACGGAGCGGGTTGGCTACAATGAGCAGTTCTTC. The encoded protein is CASTERVGYNEQFF. Looking up the rest from reference TRBV2 and TRBJ2-1 gives the full variable domain: EPEVTQTPSHQVTQMGQEVILRCVPISNHLYFYWYRQILGQKVEFLVSFYNNEISEKSEIFDDQFSVERPDGSNFTLKIRSTKLEDSAMYFCASTERVGYNEQFFGPGTRLTVL.

This clone has just a few counts. DNA of the CDR3: TGCGCCAGCAGCGTCAATGACAGGGGCACTGAAGCTTTCTTT. Translating gives CASSVNDRGTEAFF. The chain joins TRBV5-1 to TRBJ1-1; 8 bases line up with TRBD1. CDR3 length: 14 residues. Germline-derived CDR1 and CDR2 are SGHRS and YFSETQ. The V gene end was trimmed by 4 bases and the J gene end by 4 bases; junction bases not matched to a gene: 6. Based on the CDR3 plus reference TRBV5-1 and TRBJ1-1, the full variable domain is KAGVTQTPRYLIKTRGQQVTLSCSPISGHRSVSWYQQTPGQGLQFLFEYFSETQRNKGNFPGRFSGRQFSNSRSEMNVSTLELGDSALYLCASSVNDRGTEAFFGQGTRLTVV.

This chain links TRBV28 with TRBJ2-3, with 7 positions matching TRBD2. V shed 6 bases, J shed 5 bases, and the junction held 17 bases outside the gene matches. Germline V gene sequence: CDR1 MDHEN, CDR2 SYDVKM. The CDR3 is made up of 17 amino acids. CDR3 DNA sequence: TGTGCCAGCAGAACACTTTGGGGGGAGGGCCTCAAAGATACGCAGTATTTT. It encodes CASRTLWGEGLKDTQYF.

The chain couples TRBV27 to TRBJ2-7; 7 positions match TRBD1. After removal of 3 bases from V and 6 bases from J, the junction contained 8 bases not matched to a gene. CDR3 length: 14 amino acids. Per germline, CDR1 MNHEY and CDR2 SMNVEV (reference sequence). The DNA for the CDR3 is TGTGCCAGCAGTTTGGGACAGAGCGCACTCGAGCAGTACTTC. Amino acid sequence: CASSLGQSALEQYF.

This chain connects TRBV27 to TRBJ1-2, with D possibly matching TRBD1 (6 bases). CDR3 length: 14 amino acids. V was pared by 1 base and J by 4 bases, with 10 bases between. Per germline, CDR1 MNHEY and CDR2 SMNVEV (reference sequence). The CDR3 nucleotides are TGTGCCAGCAGTTTATTCACAGGGAGCTATGGCTACACCTTC. Protein sequence: CASSLFTGSYGYTF.

This clone was observed once. The chain has TRBV7-8 and TRBJ2-5; 7 bases fit TRBD2. Looked up from germline, CDR1 is SGHVS and CDR2 is FQNEAQ. With 4 bases clipped from V and 0 bases from J, the junction kept 5 bases outside the gene matches. This CDR3 is 15 amino acids long. The DNA of the CDR3 is TGTGCCAGCAGCTCCAAGCGGGGTTACCAAGAGACCCAGTACTTC. Amino acids: CASSSKRGYQETQYF.

The V and J genes are TRBV29-1 and TRBJ2-2, with TRBD2 identical over 11 bases. The CDR3 totals 13 residues. CDR1 is SQVTM and CDR2 is ANQGSEA in the germline V gene. V shed 7 bases and J 5 bases; nucleotides not matched to a gene: 3. For the CDR3, the DNA is TGCAGCGCTGGGACTAGCGGTACCGGGGAGCTGTTTTTT. This encodes CSAGTSGTGELFF.

The chain uses TRBV5-1 and TRBJ1-2; D remains ambiguous. V was shortened by 4 bases and J by 4 bases, with 14 bases between the two germline ends. The CDR3 runs to 14 residues. From germline, CDR1 is SGHRS and CDR2 YFSETQ. The CDR3 protein is CASSSWAAGYGYTF. The CDR3 coding sequence is TGCGCCAGCAGCAGCTGGGCCGCGGGCTATGGCTACACCTTC.

This clone was recorded once. The chain carries TRBV19 and TRBJ2-4; TRBD2 might be the D (5 bases). V was clipped by 7 bases and J by 6 bases, with 16 bases between them. Germline CDR1 is LNHDA and CDR2 is SQIVND (reference sequence). The CDR3 runs 14 residues. For the CDR3, the DNA is TGTGCCAGTACCCCGGTGGCTAGCCTAAACATTCAGTACTTC. Its protein product is CASTPVASLNIQYF.